This TCR beta chain was found in a study of identical twins. Study-wide findings and caveats: Twin-shared out-of-frame alpha sequences showed excess low generation probability.

V gave up 0 bases and J gave up 5 bases, with 10 bases separating them. The CDR3 runs 14 residues. CDR1 is MGHRA, CDR2 YSYEKL, per germline. This clonotype was observed many times. Its antigen remains unknown. Each cDNA held unique molecular identifiers, and template switching gave it a universal primer site. TCRdb re-called the 5' RACE reads with MiXCR, one entry per CDR3 protein. The sample shows 260,000 or so distinct CDR3 sequences, approximately 7.9% of them seen only once. The sample was also reused in another study, on yellow fever vaccine responses in identical twins. As reported in that work: Among the twins, the vaccine T cell response reportedly seemed partly convergent and partly personalized.

This TCR was recovered from a young woman in good health. V and J are TRBV4-1 and TRBJ1-1; no firm D call. Sequencing used CD8+ T cells sorted from blood. CDR3 sequence reads: CASSQEFRVTEAFF. DNA of the CDR3: TGCGCCAGCAGCCAAGAGTTTAGGGTTACTGAAGCTTTCTTT.